These T cell receptor beta chains were read from a single sample in a study of blood T cell repertoires in COVID-19. Clones were read by immunoSEQ multiplex PCR, and TCRdb kept only the in-frame ones, dropping some. The sample holds fewer than 250,000 clones, about 90% seen once. The material sequenced was PBMCs or T cells enriched from blood (not recorded which). These receptors were collected from a man aged 45-65 years who had been exposed to COVID-19. The CDR3 runs from the conserved cysteine through the conserved F or W. D genes are given only for firm matches. A row's size may be missing; if present it is once, few, many or a size class.

D: TRBD1
size: NA
J: TRBJ1-6
V: TRBV6-5
length: 15
CDR3: CASRPGQGLHSPLHF
DNA: TGTGCCAGCAGGCCGGGACAGGGTTTACATTCACCCCTCCACTTT

D: TRBD2
size: once
J: TRBJ2-1
V: TRBV27
length: 17
CDR3: CASSQIGSGGPHNEQFF
DNA: TGTGCCAGCAGTCAGATCGGATCGGGAGGGCCCCACAATGAGCAGTTCTTC

D: NA
size: NA
J: TRBJ2-7
V: TRBV5-1
length: 15
CDR3: CASSFFDSSTYEQYF
DNA: TGCGCCAGCAGCTTCTTCGACAGTAGCACCTACGAGCAGTACTTC

D: TRBD1
size: NA
J: TRBJ1-2
V: TRBV2
length: 13
CDR3: CASSRTGTYGYTF
DNA: TGTGCCAGCAGTAGGACAGGGACTTATGGCTACACCTTC

D: NA
size: NA
J: TRBJ1-2
V: TRBV15
length: 13
CDR3: CATSISDNYGYTF
DNA: TGTGCCACCAGCATTTCAGATAACTATGGCTACACCTTC

D: NA
size: NA
J: TRBJ2-2
V: TRBV12-2
length: 15
CDR3: CASRLTGQSTGELFF
DNA: TGTGCAAGTCGCCTGACTGGACAGTCCACCGGGGAGCTGTTTTTT

D: NA
size: NA
J: TRBJ1-1
V: TRBV5-1
length: 14
CDR3: CASSSAWGGSEAFF
DNA: TGCGCCAGCAGCTCGGCATGGGGTGGGAGTGAAGCTTTCTTT

D: NA
size: NA
J: TRBJ2-3
V: TRBV4-2
length: 15
CDR3: CASSQGTAGPDTQYF
DNA: TGTGCCAGCAGCCAAGGGACTGCTGGCCCAGATACGCAGTATTTT

D: TRBD2
size: few
J: TRBJ2-1
V: TRBV5-1
length: 13
CDR3: CASSRGDHNEQFF
DNA: TGCGCCAGCAGTCGGGGGGATCACAATGAGCAGTTCTTC

D: NA
size: NA
J: TRBJ1-2
V: TRBV3-1/TRBV3-2
length: 15
CDR3: CASSQGRQLVYGYTF
DNA: TGTGCCAGCAGCCAAGGCCGACAGCTAGTCTATGGCTACACCTTC